This T cell receptor (beta chain) was captured in a study of cytomegalovirus exposure and HLA in healthy donors. Points from the study as a whole: With later analysis, a missense DCLRE1C variant became linked to TCR beta V- and J-gene trimming. A reported reduction in N-insertions relative to the approximately 670-donor mean was seen in an Asian-associated ancestry cluster in a later analysis.

Germline V gene data show CDR1 as MNHNS and CDR2 as SASEGT. This CDR3 is 13 amino acids long. The V and J ends lost 2 bases and 7 bases respectively, with 11 bases between them. Both 60 Vbeta primers and 13 Jbeta primers went into the PCR. The repertoire was sequenced with immunoSEQ multiplex PCR; TCRdb's copy has only in-frame clones and lacks some. The sample records 60,000 to 90,000 clones, 80% to 90% being singletons. For this clone: Its matching antigen is unknown.

Sequencing used PBMCs. The source is a man in his 70s in good health and CMV-seropositive. The J gene is TRBJ1-2, the V gene TRBV6-1, with D perhaps matching TRBD1 (5 bases). For the CDR3, the DNA is TGTGCCAGCAGTGAAACGTGGGGCACTGGCTACACCTTC. It encodes CASSETWGTGYTF.